Listed below are T cell receptor beta chains from one sample, sequenced in a study of OX40 agonist ivuxolimab in advanced cancers. Assay used: immunoSEQ multiplex PCR; TCRdb lists only in-frame clones, some missing. The sample yields fewer than 85,000 clones, around 90% seen once. The sequencing used CD4+ or CD8+ T cells sorted from blood, collected in a trial of the OX40 agonist ivuxolimab. These receptors all stem from an adult with an advanced solid tumor such as melanoma, head and neck, liver or kidney cancer. Both conserved end residues are part of each CDR3. Each record gives: D gene, clone size, J gene, V gene, CDR3 DNA, CDR3 protein. A D gene is named only where the DNA matches it firmly. Size is omitted from some rows. Given values are once, few, many or a class for expanded clones.

TRBD2,few,TRBJ2-7,TRBV6-5,TGTGCCAGCACTAGCGGGGGCCCCCTCTACGAGCAGTACTTC,CASTSGGPLYEQYF
TRBD2,.,TRBJ2-1,TRBV4-3,TGCGCCAGCAGCCAAGCACTAGCGGGGGGGTTAAATGAGCAGTTCTTC,CASSQALAGGLNEQFF
.,.,TRBJ1-4,TRBV11-2,TGTGCCAGCAGCCTAGGACCGGGACACCAGCTAACTAATGAAAAACTGTTTTTT,CASSLGPGHQLTNEKLFF
.,.,TRBJ2-1,TRBV7-2,TGTGCCAGCAGCTCCGGACTATTCTACAATGAGCAGTTCTTC,CASSSGLFYNEQFF
.,.,TRBJ2-2,TRBV19,TGTGCCAGTAGCCCCCCCCCGTGGAGTGGGGCCACGAACACCGGGGAGCTGTTTTTT,CASSPPPWSGATNTGELFF
.,.,TRBJ2-3,TRBV7-8,TGTGCCAGCAGCTCATTCCGGTCCCCTGCAGGAGGTACGCAGTATTTT,CASSSFRSPAGGTQYF
.,.,TRBJ2-2,TRBV27,TGTGCCAGCAGTTTCAACAGGGTCCCCGGGGAGCTGTTTTTT,CASSFNRVPGELFF
.,.,TRBJ1-2,TRBV29-1,TGCAGCGTTGGGGAGGGGTACTATGGCTACACCTTC,CSVGEGYYGYTF
TRBD1,.,TRBJ1-1,TRBV28,TGTGCCAGCAGTTTATCCCCGGGACAGGGAGGCCCGGGCGCTGAAGCTTTCTTT,CASSLSPGQGGPGAEAFF
.,.,TRBJ2-7,TRBV5-1,TGCGCCAGCAGCTTGGAGGGACTCCACTACGAGCAGTACTTC,CASSLEGLHYEQYF
.,.,TRBJ1-4,TRBV1,TGCACCAGCAGCCACGACAGGGGGAGTGAAAAACTGTTTTTT,CTSSHDRGSEKLFF
.,.,TRBJ1-3,TRBV27,TGTGCCAGCAATCTAAATGGGAGCTCTGGAAACACCATATATTTT,CASNLNGSSGNTIYF
TRBD2,.,TRBJ2-7,TRBV5-1,TGCGCCAGCAGCTCCGGGACTAGCGGGGGGCTCTACGAGCAGTACTTC,CASSSGTSGGLYEQYF
TRBD2,.,TRBJ2-2,TRBV9,TGTGCCAGCAGCCTCAACAGACTAGCGGGGGCAGGGAACACCGGGGAGCTGTTTTTT,CASSLNRLAGAGNTGELFF
.,.,TRBJ2-5,TRBV11-2,TGTGCCAGCAGCTTAGAGTGGGGTCCGGGGACCCAGTACTTC,CASSLEWGPGTQYF
.,.,TRBJ2-6,TRBV10-1,TGCGCCAGCAGTAACCCCTCTGGGGCCAACGTCCTGACTTTC,CASSNPSGANVLTF
.,.,TRBJ1-2,TRBV19,TGTGCCAGTAGTATAGATCTATGGCGCGATGTTGGCTACACCTTC,CASSIDLWRDVGYTF
.,.,TRBJ1-4,TRBV30,TGTGCCTGGAGTGGCCACGGGGAAAAACTGTTTTTT,CAWSGHGEKLFF
.,.,TRBJ2-7,TRBV7-9,TGTGCCAGCAGCTTAGATCTGGGGGGAACCCCCTACGAGCAGTACTTC,CASSLDLGGTPYEQYF
.,.,TRBJ2-7,TRBV6-5,TGTGCCAGCAGTTACTCGGGGGAGCAGTACTTC,CASSYSGEQYF
.,.,TRBJ2-7,TRBV9,TGTGCCAGCAGCCCCCCTGGAAGGGGCGAGCAGTACTTC,CASSPPGRGEQYF
.,.,TRBJ2-5,TRBV27,TGTGCCAGCAGAAAATCTAAAGAGACCCAGTACTTC,CASRKSKETQYF
.,.,TRBJ2-1,TRBV5-6,TGTGCCAGCAGCTTAACCCGGTATGAGCAGTTCTTC,CASSLTRYEQFF
TRBD1,few,TRBJ1-1,TRBV11-2,TGTGCCAGCAGCTTGGATACAGGGGGCTACACTGAAGCTTTCTTT,CASSLDTGGYTEAFF
.,.,TRBJ1-1,TRBV21-1,TGTGCCAGCAGCAAAGCGACCTGCGGGAACACTGAAGCTTTCTTT,CASSKATCGNTEAFF
TRBD1,.,TRBJ1-2,TRBV7-9,TGTGCCAGCAGCTTAGGACAGGGGACGATGAGGTATGGCTACACCTTC,CASSLGQGTMRYGYTF